This record concerns one T cell receptor (beta chain) sequence. The data were taken from a study of blood T cells in healthy people across ages. Study context: Template switching picked up about one barcoded beta molecule for each two T cells.

A second PCR, run for roughly 7 to 11 cycles, used a sample-barcoded 5' primer plus a J-beta primer mix. The authors tagged each cDNA molecule using a template-switch adaptor with 12 random nucleotides. From the 5' RACE reads, TCRdb called clonotypes with MiXCR, one entry per CDR3 protein. The sample lists some 1,800,000 distinct CDR3 sequences, about two fifths occurring once. The CDR3 runs 15 residues. After removal of 3 bases from V and 6 bases from J, the junction contained 7 bases not matched to a gene. Germline loops: CDR1 SGHTA, CDR2 FQGNSA. V is TRBV7-2 and J is TRBJ2-7, with TRBD1 identical over 11 bases. This TCR derives from a human donor in good health. Specimen: blood. The DNA of the CDR3 is TGTGCCAGCAGCTTGTTGGACAGGGGGCTTGCCGAGCAGTACTTC. It translates to CASSLLDRGLAEQYF. Filled out from reference TRBV7-2 and TRBJ2-7, the complete variable domain reads GAGVSQSPSNKVTEKGKDVELRCDPISGHTALYWYRQSLGQGLEFLIYFQGNSAPDKSGLPSDRFSAERTGGSVSTLTIQRTQQEDSAVYLCASSLLDRGLAEQYFGPGTRLTVT.